The T cell receptor beta chain described here comes from a study of T cell repertoires in cytomegalovirus infection. MiXCR, applied by TCRdb to the reads, yields one record per CDR3 protein. This table has fewer than 55,000 distinct CDR3 sequences, roughly a fifth appearing once. Trimming cost V 2 bases and J 6 bases, with 10 bases left between them. The CDR3 is 13 residues long. In germline, CDR1 is SGHTA, CDR2 FQGNSA. This clonotype has just a few counts. Its antigen is not known. The chain recombines TRBV7-2 with TRBJ1-2, with D possibly being TRBD1 (5 bases). Source: CD8+ T cells from cultured PBMCs, taken from culture after CMV antigen stimulation. The source of this sequence is a human donor in good health (CMV status not recorded). Some clones in this sample may be carry-over from other donors' samples. CDR3: CASSLWAGHGYTF. In nucleotides, the CDR3 is TGTGCCAGCAGCTTATGGGCGGGGCATGGCTACACCTTC. The variable domain in full, completed from reference TRBV7-2 and TRBJ1-2, reads GAGVSQSPSNKVTEKGKDVELRCDPISGHTALYWYRQSLGQGLEFLIYFQGNSAPDKSGLPSDRFSAERTGGSVSTLTIQRTQQEDSAVYLCASSLWAGHGYTFGSGTRLTVV.